The present T cell receptor (beta chain) was sequenced within a study of OX40 agonist ivuxolimab in advanced cancers. Germline V CDR1 and CDR2: SGDLS, YYNGEE. The CDR3 runs 15 residues. The ends lost 3 bases at V and 2 bases at J; junction bases unmatched: 4. Method: immunoSEQ multiplex PCR; TCRdb's copy keeps in-frame clones and lacks some. The top ten clones hold roughly a fifth of a sample with about 37,000 clones, roughly 80% of them seen once. The sequence came from an adult with an advanced solid tumor such as melanoma, head and neck, liver or kidney cancer. The chain combines TRBV9 with TRBJ2-1, with 8 bases lining up with TRBD1. The sample consisted of CD4+ or CD8+ T cells sorted from blood, taken in a trial of the OX40 agonist ivuxolimab. The CDR3 coding sequence is TGTGCCAGCAGCGGCCCCAGGGGGCCCTACAATGAGCAGTTCTTC. It specifies CASSGPRGPYNEQFF.